These T cell receptor beta chains were read from a single sample in a study of human T cells and chemical hapten exposure. TCRdb called the RACE reads again in MiXCR, with one record for every CDR3 protein. The sample yields 65,000 to 95,000 distinct CDR3 sequences, 7% to 9.5% seen once. The material sequenced was whole blood. These receptors were collected from a female donor in good health. Some clones in this sample may be carry-over from other donors' samples. CDR3s leave out the opening cysteine and the closing phenylalanine or tryptophan.

>TRBV5-1|TRBJ2-5
ASSFQGGETQY
>TRBV15|TRBJ2-6
ATSETGDSGANVLT
>TRBV7-9|TRBJ1-1
ASSFLWAEAF
>TRBV13|TRBJ2-7
ASSYTSGRTTYEQY
>TRBV7-9|TRBJ1-1
ASQAPGEVTEAF
>TRBV12-3/TRBV12-4|TRBJ2-1
ASSSKITGNEQF
>TRBV25-1|TRBJ1-5
ASSECAGRTYQPQH
>TRBV5-5|TRBJ2-7
ASSFQDRAPYEQY
>TRBV13|TRBJ1-6
ASSPRPISNSPLH
>TRBV7-6|TRBJ2-3
ASSTRGGGSTDTQY